The rows below give T cell receptor beta chains drawn from one sample of a study of T-cell reconstitution after alpha-beta-depleted transplantation in children. Via MiXCR, TCRdb re-called the PCR reads, giving one row per CDR3 protein. Among 780,000 or so distinct CDR3 sequences listed, about 16% were seen once. This sample comprised PBMCs, mostly from graft donor cells, obtained 360 days after TCRalphabeta/CD19-depleted stem cell transplant. These receptors were taken from a male patient between 10 and 17 years old who had a stem cell transplant for acute lymphoblastic leukemia, so the T cells may come from the graft donor. Each CDR3 is given with its conserved first and last residue. The order of the fields is J gene, D gene, clone size, V gene, CDR3 DNA, CDR3 protein. A D gene is named only where the DNA matches it firmly. Clone size is stated in some rows and not others, as once, few, many or a class when expanded.

TRBJ2-5 NA NA TRBV5-1 TGCGCCAGCAGCTTGGCCGATTGGGTCCAAGAGACCCAGTACTTC CASSLADWVQETQYF
TRBJ2-2 TRBD1 few TRBV12-5 TGTGCTAGTGGTGTTCCTCTCCCAGGGGGCAGGTTGGACACCGGGGAGCTGTTTTTT CASGVPLPGGRLDTGELFF
TRBJ2-4 NA many TRBV5-6 TGTGCCAGCAGCTCGGGGGGCGCCGGCAAAAACATTCAGTACTTC CASSSGGAGKNIQYF
TRBJ2-1 TRBD1 few TRBV5-1 TGCGCCAGCAGCCCAGGGGACAGGGAATACTACAATGAGCAGTTCTTC CASSPGDREYYNEQFF
TRBJ2-5 TRBD1 few TRBV5-5 TGTGCCAGCAGCTTTGGGACAGGGGTGCAAGAGACCCAGTACTTC CASSFGTGVQETQYF
TRBJ2-3 TRBD1 NA TRBV10-3 TGTGCCATCGGCCGGGACAGTAGCACAGATACGCAGTATTTT CAIGRDSSTDTQYF
TRBJ2-1 NA many TRBV12-3/TRBV12-4 TGTGCCAGCTTGCATCTAATCTACAATGAGCAGTTCTTC CASLHLIYNEQFF
TRBJ1-2 TRBD1 many TRBV6-1 TGTGCCAGCAGTGTGACAGGGATCTATGGCTACACCTTC CASSVTGIYGYTF
TRBJ1-3 TRBD1 few TRBV5-5 TGTGCCAGCACCCCGGGAGGGACAGGGAGAAACACCATATATTTT CASTPGGTGRNTIYF
TRBJ2-1 NA NA TRBV12-3/TRBV12-4 TGTGCCAGCAGTTTGGCCAGGGGTGGAGGCATCTACGAGCAGTTCTTC CASSLARGGGIYEQFF
TRBJ1-2 NA NA TRBV2 TGTGCCAGCAGTGAAATGGGGGACTATGGCTACACCTTC CASSEMGDYGYTF
TRBJ1-2 TRBD1 few TRBV20-1 TGCAGTAGAAGGGACAGGGAATTACGTGGCTACACCTTC CSRRDRELRGYTF
TRBJ2-7 TRBD2 few TRBV2 TGTGCCAGCAAAAATTTAGCGGGAGGGCCTTCCTACGAGCAGTACTTC CASKNLAGGPSYEQYF
TRBJ1-2 TRBD1 NA TRBV19 TGTGCCAGTAGCGGGACAGGACAAGGCAACGGCTACACCTTC CASSGTGQGNGYTF
TRBJ2-4 TRBD2 NA TRBV20-1 TGCAGTGCTAGAGTGGGGGGAGGGCCCAAAAACATTCAGTACTTC CSARVGGGPKNIQYF
TRBJ2-5 NA few TRBV18 TGTGCCAGCTCACCATGGGGCATAAAAGAGACCCAGTACTTC CASSPWGIKETQYF
TRBJ2-7 TRBD2 NA TRBV7-6 TGTGCCAGTGCCTGGGGGACTAGATACGAGCAGTACTTC CASAWGTRYEQYF